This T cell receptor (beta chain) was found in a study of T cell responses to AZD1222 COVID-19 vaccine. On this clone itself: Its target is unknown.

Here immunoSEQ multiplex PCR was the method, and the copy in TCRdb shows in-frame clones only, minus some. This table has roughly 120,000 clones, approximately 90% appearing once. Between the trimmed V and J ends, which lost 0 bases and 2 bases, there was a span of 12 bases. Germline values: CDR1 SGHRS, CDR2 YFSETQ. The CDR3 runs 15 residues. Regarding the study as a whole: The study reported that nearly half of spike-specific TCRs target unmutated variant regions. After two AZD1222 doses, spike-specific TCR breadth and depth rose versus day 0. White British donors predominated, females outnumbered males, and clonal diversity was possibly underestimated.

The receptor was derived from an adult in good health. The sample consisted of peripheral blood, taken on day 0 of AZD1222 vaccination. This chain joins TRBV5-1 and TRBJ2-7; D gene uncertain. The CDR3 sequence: CASSLVAGQAYEQYF. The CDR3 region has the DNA TGCGCCAGCAGCTTGGTGGCAGGCCAGGCCTACGAGCAGTACTTC.